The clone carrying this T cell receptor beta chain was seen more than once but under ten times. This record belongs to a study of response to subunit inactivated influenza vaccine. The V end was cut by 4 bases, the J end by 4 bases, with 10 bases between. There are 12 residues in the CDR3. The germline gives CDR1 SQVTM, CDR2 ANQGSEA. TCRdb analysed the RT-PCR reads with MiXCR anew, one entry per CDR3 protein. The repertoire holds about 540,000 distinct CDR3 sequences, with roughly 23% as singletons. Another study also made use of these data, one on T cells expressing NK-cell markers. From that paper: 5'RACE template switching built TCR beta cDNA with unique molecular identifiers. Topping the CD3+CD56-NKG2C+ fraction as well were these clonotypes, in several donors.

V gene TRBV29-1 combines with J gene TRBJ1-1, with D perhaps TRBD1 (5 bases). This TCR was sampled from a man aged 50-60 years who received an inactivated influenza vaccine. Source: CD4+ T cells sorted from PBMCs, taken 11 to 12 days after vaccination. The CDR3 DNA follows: TGCAGCGTTGCGGGGGTGGGCACTGAAGCTTTCTTT. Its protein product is CSVAGVGTEAFF.